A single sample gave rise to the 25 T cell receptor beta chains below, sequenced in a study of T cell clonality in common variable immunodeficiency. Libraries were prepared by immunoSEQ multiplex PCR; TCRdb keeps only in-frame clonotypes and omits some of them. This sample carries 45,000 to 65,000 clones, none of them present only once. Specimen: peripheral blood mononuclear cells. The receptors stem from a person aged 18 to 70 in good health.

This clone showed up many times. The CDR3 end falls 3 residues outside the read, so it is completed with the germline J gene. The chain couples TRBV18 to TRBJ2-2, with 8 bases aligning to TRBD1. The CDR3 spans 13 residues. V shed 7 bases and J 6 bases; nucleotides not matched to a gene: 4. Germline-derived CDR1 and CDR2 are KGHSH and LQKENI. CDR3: CASFKTGAGELFF. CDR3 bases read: TGTGCCAGCTTTAAGACAGGGGCCGGGGAG. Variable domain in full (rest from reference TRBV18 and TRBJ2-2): NAGVMQNPRHLVRRRGQEARLRCSPMKGHSHVYWYRQLPEEGLKFMVYLQKENIIDESGMPKERFSAEFPKEGPSILRIQQVVRGDSAAYFCASFKTGAGELFFGEGSRLTVL.

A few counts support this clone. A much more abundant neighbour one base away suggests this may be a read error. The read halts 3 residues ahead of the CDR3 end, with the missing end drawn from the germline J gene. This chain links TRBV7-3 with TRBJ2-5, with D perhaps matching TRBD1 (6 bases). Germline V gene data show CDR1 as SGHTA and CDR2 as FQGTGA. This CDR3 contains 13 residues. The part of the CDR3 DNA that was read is TGTTCCAGCAGCTTTGCAGGGGCAGAGACC. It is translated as CSSSFAGAET. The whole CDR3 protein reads CSSSFAGAETQYF.

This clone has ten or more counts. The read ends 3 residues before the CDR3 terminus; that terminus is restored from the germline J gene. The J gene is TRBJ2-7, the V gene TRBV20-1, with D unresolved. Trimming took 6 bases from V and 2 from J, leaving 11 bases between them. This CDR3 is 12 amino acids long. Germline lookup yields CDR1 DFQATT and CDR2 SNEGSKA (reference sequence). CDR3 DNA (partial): TGCAGTGCGGTCAGACAAACCTACGAG. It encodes CSAVRQTYE. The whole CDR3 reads CSAVRQTYEQYF.

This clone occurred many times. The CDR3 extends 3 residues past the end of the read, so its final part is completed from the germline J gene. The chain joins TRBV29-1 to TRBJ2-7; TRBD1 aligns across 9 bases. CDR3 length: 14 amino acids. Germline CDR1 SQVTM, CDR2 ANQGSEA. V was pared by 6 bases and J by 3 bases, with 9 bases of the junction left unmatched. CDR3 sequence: CSVSPGQGLYEQYF. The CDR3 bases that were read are TGCAGCGTGAGTCCGGGACAGGGTCTCTACGAG.

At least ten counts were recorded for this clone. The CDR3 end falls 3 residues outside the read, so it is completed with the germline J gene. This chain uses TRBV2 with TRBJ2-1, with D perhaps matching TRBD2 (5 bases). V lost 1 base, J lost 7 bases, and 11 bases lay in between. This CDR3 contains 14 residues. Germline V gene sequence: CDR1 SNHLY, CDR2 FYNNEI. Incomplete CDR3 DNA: TGTGCCAGCAGTGAAGGGCTAGCAACTAATGAG. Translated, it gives CASSEGLATNE. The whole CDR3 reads CASSEGLATNEQFF.

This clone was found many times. The CDR3 DNA, read in part, is TGCAGTTCTGGGGGCCTGGCTAATGAAAAA. This encodes CSSGGLANEK. The CDR3 as a whole reads CSSGGLANEKLFF. The chain employs TRBV20-1 and TRBJ1-4, with a possible D match to TRBD1 (6 bases). The read gets to within 3 residues of the CDR3 end, and the germline J gene fills in the rest. The CDR3 length is 13 residues. Trimming cost V 8 bases and J 3 bases, with 13 bases left between them. The germline CDR1 and CDR2 sequences are DFQATT and SNEGSKA (reference sequence).

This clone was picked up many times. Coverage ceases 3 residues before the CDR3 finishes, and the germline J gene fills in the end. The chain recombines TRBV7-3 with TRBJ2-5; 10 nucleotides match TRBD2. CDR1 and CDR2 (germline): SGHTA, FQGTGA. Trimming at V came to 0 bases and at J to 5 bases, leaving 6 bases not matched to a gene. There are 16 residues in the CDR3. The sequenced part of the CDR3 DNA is TGTGCCAGCAGCTTAACGTTTTTTAGCGGGGGGGAGACC. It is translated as CASSLTFFSGGET. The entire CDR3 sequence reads CASSLTFFSGGETQYF.

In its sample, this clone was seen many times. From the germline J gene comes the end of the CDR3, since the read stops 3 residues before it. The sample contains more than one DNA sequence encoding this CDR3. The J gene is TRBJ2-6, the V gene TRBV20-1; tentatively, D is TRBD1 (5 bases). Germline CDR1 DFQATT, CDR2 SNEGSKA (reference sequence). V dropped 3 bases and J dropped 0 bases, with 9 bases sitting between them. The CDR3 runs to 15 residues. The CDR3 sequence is CSAREGASGANVLTF. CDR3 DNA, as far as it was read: TGCAGTGCTAGGGAAGGGGCCTCTGGGGCCAACGTC.

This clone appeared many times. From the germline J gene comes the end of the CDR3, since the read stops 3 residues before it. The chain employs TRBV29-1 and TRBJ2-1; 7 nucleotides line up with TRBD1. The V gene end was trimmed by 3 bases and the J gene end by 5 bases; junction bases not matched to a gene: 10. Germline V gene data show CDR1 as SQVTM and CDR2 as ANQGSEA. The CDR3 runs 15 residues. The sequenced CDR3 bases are TGCAGCGTTGATGTGATAGGGGGCAGAAACAATGAG. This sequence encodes CSVDVIGGRNNE. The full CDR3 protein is CSVDVIGGRNNEQFF.

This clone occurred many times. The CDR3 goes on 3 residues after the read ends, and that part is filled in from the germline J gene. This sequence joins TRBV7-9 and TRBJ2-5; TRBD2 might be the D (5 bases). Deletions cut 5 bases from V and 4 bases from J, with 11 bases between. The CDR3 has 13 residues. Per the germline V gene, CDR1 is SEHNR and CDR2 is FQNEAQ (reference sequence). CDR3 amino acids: CASSTEGGETQYF. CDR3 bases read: TGTGCCAGCAGCACCGAGGGTGGAGAGACC.

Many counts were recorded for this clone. The CDR3 bases that were read are TGCGCCAGCAGCACGGACAGGGGAAAACTTAATTCACCC. It is translated as CASSTDRGKLNSP. The CDR3 as a whole reads CASSTDRGKLNSPLHF. The chain carries TRBV5-1 and TRBJ1-6; the match to TRBD1 covers 9 bases. The CDR3 is cut off 3 residues early in the read; its end comes from the germline J gene. V was clipped by 4 bases and J by 6 bases; unmatched bases: 8. The CDR3 is made up of 16 amino acids. Germline V gives CDR1 SGHRS, CDR2 YFSETQ.

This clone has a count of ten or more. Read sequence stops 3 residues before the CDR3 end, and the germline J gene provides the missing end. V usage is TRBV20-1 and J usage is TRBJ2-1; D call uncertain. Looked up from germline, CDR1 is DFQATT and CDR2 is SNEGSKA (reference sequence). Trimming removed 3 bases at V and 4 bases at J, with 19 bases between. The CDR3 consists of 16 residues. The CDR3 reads CSASLDHPTSYNEQFF. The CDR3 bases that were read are TGCAGTGCTAGCCTAGACCACCCAACCTCGTACAATGAG.

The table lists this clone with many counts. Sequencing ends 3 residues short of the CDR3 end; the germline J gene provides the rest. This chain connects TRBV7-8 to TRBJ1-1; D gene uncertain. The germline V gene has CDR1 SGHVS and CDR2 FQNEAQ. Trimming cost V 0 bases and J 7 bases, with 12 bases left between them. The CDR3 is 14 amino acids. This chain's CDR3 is CASSLASLVIEAFF. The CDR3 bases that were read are TGTGCCAGCAGCTTAGCGAGCCTAGTTATTGAA.

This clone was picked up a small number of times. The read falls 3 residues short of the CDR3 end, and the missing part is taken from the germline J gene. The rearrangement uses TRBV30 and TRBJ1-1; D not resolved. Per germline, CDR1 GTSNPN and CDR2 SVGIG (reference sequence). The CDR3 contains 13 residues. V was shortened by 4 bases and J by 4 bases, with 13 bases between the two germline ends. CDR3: CAWTTQAGTEAFF. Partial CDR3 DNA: TGTGCCTGGACCACCCAAGCGGGCACTGAA.

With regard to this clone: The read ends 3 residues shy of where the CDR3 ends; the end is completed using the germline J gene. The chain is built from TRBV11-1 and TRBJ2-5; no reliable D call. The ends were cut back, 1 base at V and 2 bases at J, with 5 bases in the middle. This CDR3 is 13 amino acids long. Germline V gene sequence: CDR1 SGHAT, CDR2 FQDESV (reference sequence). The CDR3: CASSLGQQETQYF. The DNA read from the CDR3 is TGTGCCAGCAGCTTAGGTCAGCAAGAGACC.

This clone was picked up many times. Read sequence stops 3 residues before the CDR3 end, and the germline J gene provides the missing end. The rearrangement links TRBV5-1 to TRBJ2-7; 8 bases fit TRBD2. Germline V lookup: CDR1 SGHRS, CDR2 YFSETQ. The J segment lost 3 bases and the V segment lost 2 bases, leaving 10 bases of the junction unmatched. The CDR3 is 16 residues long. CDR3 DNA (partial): TGCGCCAGCAGCTTCGGCGGGGGGTCTGTCTACTACGAG. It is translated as CASSFGGGSVYYE. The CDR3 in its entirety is CASSFGGGSVYYEQYF.

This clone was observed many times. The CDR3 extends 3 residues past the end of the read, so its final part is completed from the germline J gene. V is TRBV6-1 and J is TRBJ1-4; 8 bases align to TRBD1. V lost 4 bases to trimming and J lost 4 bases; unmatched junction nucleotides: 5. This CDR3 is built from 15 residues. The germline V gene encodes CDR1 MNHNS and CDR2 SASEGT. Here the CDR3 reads CASSGGTGLNEKLFF. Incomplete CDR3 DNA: TGTGCCAGCAGTGGAGGGACAGGCCTTAATGAAAAA.

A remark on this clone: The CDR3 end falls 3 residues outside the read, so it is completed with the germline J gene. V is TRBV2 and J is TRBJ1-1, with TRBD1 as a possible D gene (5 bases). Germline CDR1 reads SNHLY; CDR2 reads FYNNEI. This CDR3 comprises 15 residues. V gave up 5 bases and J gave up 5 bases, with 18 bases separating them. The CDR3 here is CASSPDIIQGTEAFF. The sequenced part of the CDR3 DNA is TGTGCCAGCAGTCCGGATATTATCCAGGGAACTGAA.

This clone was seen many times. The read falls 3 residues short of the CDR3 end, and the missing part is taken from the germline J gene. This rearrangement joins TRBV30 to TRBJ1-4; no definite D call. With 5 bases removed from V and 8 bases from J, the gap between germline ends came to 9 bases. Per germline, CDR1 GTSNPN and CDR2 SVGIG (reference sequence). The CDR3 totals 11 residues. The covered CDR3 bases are TGTGCCTGGGGCATCAGGGAAAAA. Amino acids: CAWGIREK. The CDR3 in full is CAWGIREKLFF.

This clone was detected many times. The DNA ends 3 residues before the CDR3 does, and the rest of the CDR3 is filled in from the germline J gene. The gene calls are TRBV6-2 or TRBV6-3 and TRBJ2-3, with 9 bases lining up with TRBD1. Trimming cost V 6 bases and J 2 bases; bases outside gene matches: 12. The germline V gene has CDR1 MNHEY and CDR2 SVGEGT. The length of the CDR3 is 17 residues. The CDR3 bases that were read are TGTGCCAGCAGACAAATAGGGACAGGGCGTATCACAGATACG. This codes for CASRQIGTGRITDT. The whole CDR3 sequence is CASRQIGTGRITDTQYF.

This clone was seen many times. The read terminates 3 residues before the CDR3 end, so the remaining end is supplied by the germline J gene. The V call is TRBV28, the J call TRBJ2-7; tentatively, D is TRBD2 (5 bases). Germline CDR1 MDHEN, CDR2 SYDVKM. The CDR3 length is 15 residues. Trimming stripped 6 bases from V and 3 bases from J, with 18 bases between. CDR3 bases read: TGTGCCAGCAGGGCTCGGGGAGCCCCTAGCTACGAG. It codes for CASRARGAPSYE. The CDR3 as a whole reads CASRARGAPSYEQYF.

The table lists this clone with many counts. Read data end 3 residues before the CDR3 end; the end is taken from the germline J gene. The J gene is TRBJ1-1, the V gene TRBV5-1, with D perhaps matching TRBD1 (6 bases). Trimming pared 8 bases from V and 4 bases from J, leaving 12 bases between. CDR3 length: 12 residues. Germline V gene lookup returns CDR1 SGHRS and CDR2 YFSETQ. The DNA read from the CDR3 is TGCGCCAGTCGGGAAGGGGGCACTGAA. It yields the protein CASREGGTE. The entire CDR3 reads CASREGGTEAFF.

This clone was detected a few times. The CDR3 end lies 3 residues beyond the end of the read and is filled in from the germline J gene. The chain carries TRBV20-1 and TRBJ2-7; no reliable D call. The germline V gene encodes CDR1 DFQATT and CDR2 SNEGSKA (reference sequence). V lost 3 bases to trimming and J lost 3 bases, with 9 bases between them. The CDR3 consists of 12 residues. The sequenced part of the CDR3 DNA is TGCAGTGCTAGCCCAGGAGTCTACGAG. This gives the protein CSASPGVYE. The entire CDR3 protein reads CSASPGVYEQYF.

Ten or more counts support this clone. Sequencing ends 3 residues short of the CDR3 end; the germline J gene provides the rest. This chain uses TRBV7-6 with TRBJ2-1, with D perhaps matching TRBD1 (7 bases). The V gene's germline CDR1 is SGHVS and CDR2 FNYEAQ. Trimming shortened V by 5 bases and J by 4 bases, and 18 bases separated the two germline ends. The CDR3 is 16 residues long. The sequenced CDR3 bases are TGTGCCAGCAGCGTACTGTACAGGGGACTTTACAATGAG. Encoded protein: CASSVLYRGLYNE. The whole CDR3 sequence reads CASSVLYRGLYNEQFF. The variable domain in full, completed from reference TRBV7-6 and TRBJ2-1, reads GAGVSQSPRYKVTKRGQDVALRCDPISGHVSLYWYRQALGQGPEFLTYFNYEAQQDKSGLPNDRFSAERPEGSISTLTIQRTEQRDSAMYRCASSVLYRGLYNEQFFGPGTRLTVL.

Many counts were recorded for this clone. This chain's CDR3 is CASLRGPGGANVLTF. The sequenced part of the CDR3 DNA is TGTGCCAGCCTCAGGGGCCCCGGGGGGGCCAACGTC. V is TRBV12-3 or TRBV12-4 and J is TRBJ2-6, with D possibly being TRBD1 (6 bases). Read sequence stops 3 residues before the CDR3 end, and the germline J gene provides the missing end. The CDR3 consists of 15 residues. Trimming cost V 8 bases and J 4 bases, with 15 bases left between them.